Listed below are T cell receptor beta chains from one sample, sequenced in a study of human T cells and chemical hapten exposure. Using its own MiXCR run on the RACE reads, TCRdb lists one record per CDR3 protein. The sample lists over 70,000 distinct CDR3 sequences, 13% to 15% occurring once. This specimen consisted of whole blood, obtained in connection with sensitization to the hapten diphenylcyclopropenone (DPC). Every receptor here comes from a woman in her 50s with alopecia areata. Some clones in this sample may be carry-over from other donors' samples. Both conserved end residues are part of each CDR3. The D gene is left open where the match is weak. Clone size is stated in some rows and not others, as once, few, many or a class when expanded.

clone size	D gene	V gene	J gene	CDR3 protein	CDR3 DNA
few	TRBD2	TRBV18	TRBJ2-1	CASSPRTSGSTTNEQFF	TGTGCCAGCTCACCCAGGACTAGCGGGAGTACGACCAATGAGCAGTTCTTC
-	-	TRBV18	TRBJ2-1	CASSPPGAVNEQFF	TGTGCCAGCTCACCACCGGGGGCCGTCAATGAGCAGTTCTTC
-	-	TRBV7-2	TRBJ2-7	CASSLSTRGTEQYF	TGTGCCAGCAGCTTATCGACCAGGGGTACCGAGCAGTACTTC
-	-	TRBV28	TRBJ1-5	CASSRTAGGNQPQHF	TGTGCCAGCAGTAGGACGGCGGGAGGCAATCAGCCCCAGCATTTT
many	TRBD1	TRBV4-1	TRBJ1-1	CASSHVGQGKFEAFF	TGCGCCAGCAGCCATGTTGGACAGGGAAAGTTTGAAGCTTTCTTT
-	TRBD2	TRBV5-5	TRBJ2-1	CASMKPSGKLVEQFF	TGTGCCAGCATGAAACCTAGCGGGAAACTTGTCGAGCAGTTCTTC
few	-	TRBV5-1	TRBJ2-7	CASTLARGLNEQYF	TGCGCCAGCACCTTGGCCAGGGGTTTGAACGAGCAGTACTTC
few	-	TRBV12-3/TRBV12-4	TRBJ2-3	CASSWGGGADTQYF	TGTGCCAGCAGCTGGGGGGGCGGTGCAGATACGCAGTATTTT
-	-	TRBV6-5	TRBJ2-1	CASSGHVGSYNEQFF	TGTGCCAGCAGTGGACATGTGGGCTCCTACAATGAGCAGTTCTTC
many	-	TRBV6-5	TRBJ2-7	CASSYIRTSEQYF	TGTGCCAGCAGTTATATCCGTACTTCCGAGCAGTACTTC
-	-	TRBV19	TRBJ1-2	CASSQRQDANYGYTF	TGTGCCAGTAGCCAAAGACAGGATGCTAACTATGGCTACACCTTC
few	-	TRBV9	TRBJ2-7	CASSVGGAAVEQYF	TGTGCCAGCAGCGTCGGTGGCGCGGCGGTCGAGCAGTACTTC
-	TRBD1	TRBV18	TRBJ2-1	CASSHKTGAHNEQFF	TGTGCCAGCTCACATAAGACAGGGGCCCACAATGAGCAGTTCTTC
many	TRBD2	TRBV5-1	TRBJ2-3	CASSLAGGPLGDTDTQYF	TGCGCCAGCAGTCTTGCGGGAGGGCCCCTCGGGGACACAGATACGCAGTATTTT
few	TRBD2	TRBV5-1	TRBJ2-1	CASSFSGTSGSPYNEQFF	TGCGCCAGCAGCTTCTCCGGGACTAGCGGGAGCCCCTACAATGAGCAGTTCTTC
many	TRBD2	TRBV6-6	TRBJ2-1	CASSYSTSGSNEQFF	TGTGCCAGCAGTTACTCGACTAGCGGGAGCAATGAGCAGTTCTTC
many	TRBD2	TRBV10-2	TRBJ2-3	CASATSGSVADTQYF	TGCGCCAGCGCGACTAGCGGGAGTGTCGCAGATACGCAGTATTTT
-	-	TRBV7-2	TRBJ2-7	CASSPRNERRNEQYF	TGTGCCAGCAGCCCCAGGAATGAAAGGAGAAACGAGCAGTACTTC
-	-	TRBV11-2	TRBJ1-1	CASSLDRGSNTEAFF	TGTGCCAGCAGCTTAGATCGGGGATCGAACACTGAAGCTTTCTTT
few	TRBD2	TRBV19	TRBJ2-1	CASRSGRSNEQFF	TGTGCCAGTAGGAGCGGGAGGTCGAATGAGCAGTTCTTC
once	-	TRBV29-1	TRBJ2-2	CSVRVSVGELFF	TGCAGCGTTCGAGTTTCGGTCGGGGAGCTGTTTTTT
-	TRBD1	TRBV7-6	TRBJ2-2	CASSTGTGASLTGELFF	TGTGCCAGCAGCACCGGGACAGGGGCCTCTCTGACCGGGGAGCTGTTTTTT
few	TRBD1	TRBV5-4	TRBJ2-7	CASSLVGTEFNEQYF	TGTGCCAGCAGCTTGGTCGGGACAGAGTTTAACGAGCAGTACTTC
many	-	TRBV15	TRBJ2-2	CATSRDFGANTGELFF	TGTGCCACCAGCAGAGATTTCGGCGCGAACACCGGGGAGCTGTTTTTT
-	-	TRBV5-4	TRBJ1-6	CASSPGQTNSPLHF	TGTGCCAGCAGCCCCGGGCAGACGAATTCACCCCTCCACTTT
few	-	TRBV3-1	TRBJ2-4	CASSQEHRVGAKNIQYF	TGTGCCAGCAGCCAAGAGCACAGGGTTGGAGCCAAAAACATTCAGTACTTC
-	-	TRBV29-1	TRBJ2-1	CSAKRDSSYNEQFF	TGCAGCGCCAAACGAGACAGCTCCTACAATGAGCAGTTCTTC
-	-	TRBV2	TRBJ2-1	CASRAGTYNEQFF	TGTGCCAGCAGGGCGGGGACCTACAATGAGCAGTTCTTC
many	TRBD2	TRBV2	TRBJ2-7	CASRGGLADSYEQYF	TGTGCCAGCAGGGGGGGACTAGCGGATAGCTACGAGCAGTACTTC
-	TRBD2	TRBV11-3	TRBJ2-7	CASSILAGVAYEQYF	TGTGCCAGCAGCATACTAGCGGGAGTTGCCTACGAGCAGTACTTC
-	TRBD1	TRBV6-5	TRBJ1-1	CASSLTGDTEAFF	TGTGCCAGCAGTTTGACAGGGGACACTGAAGCTTTCTTT
-	TRBD1	TRBV6-5	TRBJ1-1	CASSGPGTGNTEAFF	TGTGCCAGCAGTGGTCCCGGGACAGGGAACACTGAAGCTTTCTTT
few	-	TRBV12-3/TRBV12-4	TRBJ1-2	CASSRDMNYGYTF	TGTGCCAGCAGCCGGGACATGAACTATGGCTACACCTTC
few	-	TRBV20-1	TRBJ1-4	CSASERGTNEKLFF	TGCAGTGCTAGCGAAAGAGGAACTAATGAAAAACTGTTTTTT
few	TRBD1	TRBV4-3	TRBJ2-7	CASSQELRGRVYF	TGCGCCAGCAGCCAAGAACTCAGGGGGCGCGTCTACTTC
-	-	TRBV18	TRBJ1-2	CASSPRERGGYTF	TGTGCCAGCTCACCACGTGAGAGGGGTGGCTACACCTTC
-	TRBD2	TRBV2	TRBJ2-1	CASSIRSGGNEQFF	TGTGCCAGCAGCATTCGCTCGGGAGGAAATGAGCAGTTCTTC
-	-	TRBV29-1	TRBJ2-7	CSVVWSYEQYF	TGCAGCGTTGTCTGGTCCTACGAGCAGTACTTC
-	-	TRBV6-5	TRBJ1-1	CASSYDFDTPATEAFF	TGTGCCAGCAGTTACGACTTCGACACCCCGGCGACTGAAGCTTTCTTT
few	-	TRBV27	TRBJ1-1	CASSFLTGRSTEAFF	TGTGCCAGCAGTTTCCTAACAGGGCGGAGCACTGAAGCTTTCTTT